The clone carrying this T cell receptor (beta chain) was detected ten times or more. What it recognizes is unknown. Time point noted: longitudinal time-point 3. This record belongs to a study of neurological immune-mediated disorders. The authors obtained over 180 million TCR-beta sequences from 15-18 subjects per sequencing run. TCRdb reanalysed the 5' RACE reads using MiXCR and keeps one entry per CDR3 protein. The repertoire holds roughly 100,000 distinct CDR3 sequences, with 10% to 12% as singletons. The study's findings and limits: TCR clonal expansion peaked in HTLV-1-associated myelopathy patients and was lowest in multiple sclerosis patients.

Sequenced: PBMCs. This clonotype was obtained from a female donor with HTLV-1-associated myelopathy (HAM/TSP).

The CDR3 here is CASSFWGGIKADTQYF. Here the CDR3 DNA reads TGTGCCAGCAGCTTTTGGGGGGGCATCAAGGCAGATACGCAGTATTTT. The chain couples TRBV5-6 to TRBJ2-3, with D possibly being TRBD2 (7 bases). Germline values: CDR1 SGHDT, CDR2 YYEEEE. Trimming removed 2 bases from V and 4 bases from J, with 17 bases in between. CDR3 length: 16 residues.